Listed below are T cell receptor beta chains from one sample, sequenced in a study of blood T cell repertoires in COVID-19. Clones were sequenced by immunoSEQ multiplex PCR, and TCRdb holds only the in-frame ones, with some missing. Of about 34,000 clones detected, approximately 90% appear once; the ten largest clones hold around 35%. Sequencing input: peripheral blood. These receptors all stem from a man aged 55-75 years with active or convalescent COVID-19. The CDR3 runs from the conserved cysteine through the conserved F or W. Each record gives: clone size, J gene, V gene, CDR3 protein. Clone size, where shown, is once, few, many, or a class for clones that have expanded.

. TRBJ2-3 TRBV11-2 CASSLGLASTDTQYF
. TRBJ2-1 TRBV6-5 CAHKGYNEQFF
. TRBJ1-5 TRBV2 CASSSGRVQPQHF
. TRBJ1-6 TRBV27 CASSLSWTNYNSPLHF
. TRBJ2-5 TRBV10-2 CASIPKGLTETQYF
. TRBJ1-1 TRBV10-3 CAISPNIPQNTEAFF
. TRBJ1-2 TRBV2 CASSEAPGGGWSYGYTF
. TRBJ2-7 TRBV9 CASSVGSAGVYEQYF
. TRBJ1-2 TRBV7-2 CASSLVQGRGYTF
few TRBJ1-2 TRBV6-5 CASRQQGGNGYTF
. TRBJ2-5 TRBV29-1 CSVNGPSGGETQYF
. TRBJ1-1 TRBV7-2 CASSSGTVLTEAFF
once TRBJ2-2 TRBV6-5 CATSDSGDGELFF
. TRBJ2-3 TRBV19 CASSMTSGGQVWVDTQYF
. TRBJ2-7 TRBV28 CASRTGLAAVYEQYF
. TRBJ2-1 TRBV7-9 CASSWGTGGYEQFF
. TRBJ2-1 TRBV7-8 CASSTVLAGGPYNEQFF
. TRBJ1-1 TRBV30 CAWSVQGWGEAFF
. TRBJ1-1 TRBV27 CASSFRGERTEAFF
. TRBJ1-6 TRBV14 CASSLSRRGDSPLHF
. TRBJ2-3 TRBV3-1/TRBV3-2 CASSQVAGGSTDTQYF
. TRBJ1-2 TRBV5-1 CASSLGTPYGYTF
. TRBJ2-7 TRBV11-3 CASSPRSGFAHEQYF
. TRBJ1-5 TRBV30 CAWSVLASLGQPQHF
once TRBJ1-5 TRBV12-3/TRBV12-4 CASSLSVYQPQHF
. TRBJ2-2 TRBV5-5 CASSPFLETGELFF
once TRBJ2-7 TRBV10-3 CAISESGGWEQYF
once TRBJ1-6 TRBV3-1/TRBV3-2 CASSQELQGPWGSYNSPLHF
. TRBJ1-2 TRBV19 CASSKGTGLDGYTF
. TRBJ1-5 TRBV2 CASSKIGGEWASQPQHF
. TRBJ2-2 TRBV6-5 CASSSKTSGGAGELFF
. TRBJ1-1 TRBV7-8 CASSSPVKNTEAFF
. TRBJ1-6 TRBV19 CASSTRASYNSPLHF
. TRBJ2-3 TRBV18 CASSPSPGGTDTQYF
. TRBJ2-7 TRBV10-3 CAISEEGQPSYEQYF
. TRBJ2-1 TRBV7-3 CASSLMAGGPQGEQFF
. TRBJ1-1 TRBV11-2 CASSFQNTEAFF
. TRBJ1-1 TRBV7-9 CASSLVGAEAFF
. TRBJ1-2 TRBV9 CASSVAVTGMGGYTF
. TRBJ1-1 TRBV19 CASSLGAHIHRTEAFF
. TRBJ1-2 TRBV7-2 CASSYGGQGAKGYTF
. TRBJ2-3 TRBV5-4 CASSFGTGSTDTQYF
. TRBJ2-5 TRBV15 CATSLQLAGGKETQYF
once TRBJ1-2 TRBV5-8 CASSPLLDKPNYGYTF
. TRBJ2-1 TRBV28 CASSRRGHYRTNEQFF
. TRBJ2-5 TRBV7-3 CASSRGQQETQYF
. TRBJ2-7 TRBV19 CASSTGQGYEQYF
. TRBJ2-2 TRBV27 CASSVSAAGLLNTGELFF
once TRBJ1-1 TRBV7-3 CASSSGAGSEAFF
. TRBJ2-1 TRBV6-5 CASRRTTGIDNEQFF